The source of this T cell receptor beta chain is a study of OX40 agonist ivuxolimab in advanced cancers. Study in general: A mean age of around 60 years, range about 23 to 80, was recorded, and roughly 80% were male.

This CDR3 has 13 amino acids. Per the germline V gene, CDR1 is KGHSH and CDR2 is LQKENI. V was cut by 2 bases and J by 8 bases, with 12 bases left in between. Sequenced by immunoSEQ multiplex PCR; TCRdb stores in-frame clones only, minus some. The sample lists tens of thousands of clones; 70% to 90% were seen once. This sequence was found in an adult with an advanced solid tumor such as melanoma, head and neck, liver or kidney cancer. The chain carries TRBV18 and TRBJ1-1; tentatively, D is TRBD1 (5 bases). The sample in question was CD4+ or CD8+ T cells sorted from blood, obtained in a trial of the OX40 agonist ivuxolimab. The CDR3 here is CASSPGGGSEAFF. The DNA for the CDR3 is TGTGCCAGCTCACCAGGGGGGGGGTCCGAAGCTTTCTTT.